These T cell receptor beta chains were read from a single sample in a study of T cell responses to AZD1222 COVID-19 vaccine. The assay was immunoSEQ multiplex PCR, and TCRdb's table has in-frame clones only and misses some. The sample gives 100,000 to 130,000 clones, 70% to 90% of which show up once; about 5% is in the top ten. The specimen comprised peripheral blood, sampled 28 days after the second AZD1222 dose. These receptors all come from an adult who received the AZD1222 COVID-19 vaccine. CDR3s include the opening cysteine and the closing phenylalanine or tryptophan. A D gene is named only where the DNA matches it firmly. Clone size is given for some rows only: seen once, a few or many times, or a class if the clone is expanded.

V gene,clone size,J gene,D gene,CDR3 DNA,CDR3 protein
TRBV5-1,few,TRBJ1-4,-,TGCGCCAGCAGCTTGGGGGGGATGGACCCAACTAATGAAAAACTGTTTTTT,CASSLGGMDPTNEKLFF
TRBV7-3,-,TRBJ2-2,-,TGTGCCAGCAGCCGAATACAGGGATCCACCGGGGAGCTGTTTTTT,CASSRIQGSTGELFF
TRBV7-2,-,TRBJ1-3,-,TGTGCCAGCAGCTTAGACGCAGGCTCTGGAAACACCATATATTTT,CASSLDAGSGNTIYF
TRBV7-8,-,TRBJ1-3,-,TGTGCCAGCAGCTTAGGTGTCTCTGGAAACACCATATATTTT,CASSLGVSGNTIYF
TRBV5-1,-,TRBJ2-7,-,TGCGCCAGCAGCTTGAGCGACACGACCTCCTACGAGCAGTACTTC,CASSLSDTTSYEQYF
TRBV7-6,-,TRBJ2-7,-,TGTGCCAGCAGCTTAGGAGGGGATGGTGGCGAGCAGTACTTC,CASSLGGDGGEQYF
TRBV2,-,TRBJ2-1,TRBD1,TGTGCCAGCAGGGGCGACGGGACAGCTTACAATGAGCAGTTCTTC,CASRGDGTAYNEQFF
TRBV18,-,TRBJ1-1,-,TGTGCCAGCTCACCAGGTCAAACCCTGAACACTGAAGCTTTCTTT,CASSPGQTLNTEAFF
TRBV9,-,TRBJ1-1,TRBD1,TGTGCCAGCAGCGAGGGGACCGGGACAGAAATTGAAGCTTTCTTT,CASSEGTGTEIEAFF
TRBV6-4,-,TRBJ2-7,-,TGTGCCAGCAGTGAAGAAGAGGGGAGCTCCTACGAGCAGTACTTC,CASSEEEGSSYEQYF
TRBV3-1/TRBV3-2,-,TRBJ2-7,-,TGTGCCAGCAGCCAACCGAAGGGCGGTGGCTCCTACGAGCAGTACTTC,CASSQPKGGGSYEQYF
TRBV19,-,TRBJ1-2,-,TGTGCCAGTAGTATGGCGGGAAAGGGTAACTATGGCTACACCTTC,CASSMAGKGNYGYTF
TRBV5-4,-,TRBJ2-7,-,TGTGCCAGCAGCTTGTTGGACAGACCCTACGAGCAGTACTTC,CASSLLDRPYEQYF
TRBV29-1,-,TRBJ2-6,-,TGCAGCGTTGGAGGATCCTCTGGGGCCAACGTCCTGACTTTC,CSVGGSSGANVLTF
TRBV19,few,TRBJ2-7,-,TGTGCCAGTAGTGGACCCGGGACGATCAACGAGCAGTACTTC,CASSGPGTINEQYF
TRBV7-9,-,TRBJ2-2,-,TGTGCCAGCAGCAATGAACAGGGCTCGGCCGGGGAGCTGTTTTTT,CASSNEQGSAGELFF
TRBV10-3,-,TRBJ1-2,-,TGTGCCACCCTCTCCGCTGGCTACACCTTC,CATLSAGYTF
TRBV18,once,TRBJ2-7,-,TGTGCCAGCTCACCACCGGGATCCGGGGGCGAGCAGTACTTC,CASSPPGSGGEQYF
TRBV7-9,-,TRBJ1-4,TRBD1,TGTGCCAGCAGCCTAGGACAGGGGACGGCCCTAAGTGAAAAACTGTTTTTT,CASSLGQGTALSEKLFF
TRBV7-8,-,TRBJ1-1,-,TGTGCCAGCAGCTTAAACGTATGGGGTAACACTGAAGCTTTCTTT,CASSLNVWGNTEAFF
TRBV5-1,-,TRBJ1-3,-,TGCGCCAGCAGCTACGGGACTGGTCCCACAGGCACCATATATTTT,CASSYGTGPTGTIYF
TRBV7-9,-,TRBJ1-2,-,TGTGCCAGCAGCCCGGTGGCCCAGAATGGCTACACCTTC,CASSPVAQNGYTF
TRBV5-1,-,TRBJ2-2,-,TGCGCCAGCAGCTTGTCACAATCGGGGCAATCGGGCGGGGAGCTGTTTTTT,CASSLSQSGQSGGELFF
TRBV5-1,-,TRBJ1-5,TRBD1,TGCGCCAGCAGCGCAGGGACAGGGTTTAATCAGCCCCAGCATTTT,CASSAGTGFNQPQHF
TRBV6-6,-,TRBJ2-7,TRBD1,TGTGCCAGCAGTTACTTAGTACAGGGGCCGAAATCTATGCAGTACTTC,CASSYLVQGPKSMQYF
TRBV13,-,TRBJ2-4,-,TGTGCCAGCAGCTTAGGCCAGGCCAAAAACATTCAGTACTTC,CASSLGQAKNIQYF
TRBV29-1,once,TRBJ2-6,-,TGCAGCGTCGGTATTACGGCTGGGGCCAACGTCCTGACTTTC,CSVGITAGANVLTF
TRBV5-6,once,TRBJ1-5,-,TGTGCCAGCAGCTTGAGGCAGGGGAACAATCAGCCCCAGCATTTT,CASSLRQGNNQPQHF
TRBV11-2,-,TRBJ2-1,-,TGTGCCAGCAGCCTGCTTGGCCATGAGCAGTTCTTC,CASSLLGHEQFF
TRBV30,-,TRBJ2-2,-,TGTGCCTGGGGCTGGGGCCCCGGGGAGCTGTTTTTT,CAWGWGPGELFF
TRBV19,few,TRBJ1-1,-,TGTGCCACCACACCACCGGGGGGGCAGGGTCGGACTGAAGCTTTCTTT,CATTPPGGQGRTEAFF
TRBV28,-,TRBJ1-6,-,TGTGCCAGCAGTACGGGGACAAGTAATAATTCACCCCTCCACTTT,CASSTGTSNNSPLHF
TRBV6-6,-,TRBJ2-1,-,TGTGCCAGCAAGCCGGAGGGGAGGACTTCGGGGAATGAGCAGTTCTTC,CASKPEGRTSGNEQFF
TRBV15,-,TRBJ1-1,TRBD1,TGTGCCACCAGCAGAGATCCGAGGACAGGGGGGCCTGAAGCTTTCTTT,CATSRDPRTGGPEAFF
TRBV11-1,-,TRBJ2-7,TRBD1,TGTGCCAGCAGCCCTCCGGACAGGGGGTATGAGCAGTACTTC,CASSPPDRGYEQYF
TRBV28,-,TRBJ1-5,-,TGTGCCAGCAGACGAGGCGGTGGCAATCAGCCCCAGCATTTT,CASRRGGGNQPQHF
TRBV6-5,-,TRBJ1-2,TRBD1,TGTGCCAGCAGTCCCGGGACAGGCCTAGAAACCACCTTC,CASSPGTGLETTF
TRBV5-1,once,TRBJ1-2,TRBD1,TGCGCCAGCAGCTCTGGACAGGGCGAGGCCTATGGCTACACCTTC,CASSSGQGEAYGYTF
TRBV6-4,few,TRBJ1-6,TRBD1,TGTGCCAGCAGTCCGGGACAGGGGGTAGCATCACCCCTCCACTTT,CASSPGQGVASPLHF
TRBV4-1,-,TRBJ2-7,-,TGCGCCAGCAGCCAAGCGTCGGACGTACGGCACTACGAGCAGTACTTC,CASSQASDVRHYEQYF
TRBV7-2,few,TRBJ2-7,TRBD2,TGTGCCAGCAGCTCGAGTCCCGGGACTATTGGAGAGCAGTACTTC,CASSSSPGTIGEQYF
TRBV4-2,-,TRBJ1-2,-,TGTGCCAGCAGCCAAGGTTCAGGACACTATGGCTACACCTTC,CASSQGSGHYGYTF
TRBV4-3,-,TRBJ2-1,TRBD1,TGCGCCAGCAGCCATGGGACAGGGGCTCAAGAGCAGTTCTTC,CASSHGTGAQEQFF
TRBV4-1,once,TRBJ2-6,-,TGCGCCAGCAGCCAAGAATCTGTTCCGGGCTCTGGGGCCAACGTCCTGACTTTC,CASSQESVPGSGANVLTF
TRBV4-1,-,TRBJ1-6,-,TGCGCCAGCAGCCAAGGGTCAGGGGTGTACTCACCCCTCCACTTT,CASSQGSGVYSPLHF
TRBV13,-,TRBJ2-7,-,TGTGCCAGCAGCCCGGACAGTCCCCCCTACGAGCAGTACTTC,CASSPDSPPYEQYF
TRBV19,-,TRBJ2-1,TRBD2,TGTGCCAGTAGTACCCTACCGGGACTAGCGGCCAATGAGCAGTTCTTC,CASSTLPGLAANEQFF
TRBV28,-,TRBJ2-5,-,TGTGCCAGCAGGAACGGACAGCAAGAGACCCAGTACTTC,CASRNGQQETQYF
TRBV15,-,TRBJ2-7,-,TGTGCCACCAGCCCACGAACCGCGGGACAAACCAACGAGCAGTACTTC,CATSPRTAGQTNEQYF
TRBV19,-,TRBJ1-5,-,TGTGCCAGTAGTATTGGGCACCATAGCAATCAGCCCCAGCATTTT,CASSIGHHSNQPQHF
TRBV11-2,-,TRBJ1-1,-,TGTGCCAGCAGCCCGCAGATGAACACTGAAGCTTTCTTT,CASSPQMNTEAFF
TRBV6-5,once,TRBJ2-3,-,TGTGCCAGCAGTTTCCAGGGGGGGCTCGGCACAGATACGCAGTATTTT,CASSFQGGLGTDTQYF
TRBV2,-,TRBJ2-1,-,TGTGCCAGCAGTGCGGACTTCACTTCCTACAATGAGCAGTTCTTC,CASSADFTSYNEQFF
TRBV5-1,-,TRBJ1-1,TRBD1,TGCGCCAGCAGCGACGGGACAGGAAAATGGAACACTGAAGCTTTCTTT,CASSDGTGKWNTEAFF
TRBV6-1,-,TRBJ1-4,TRBD1,TGTGCCAGCAGTGAATCTTTCCCCCTTAGGACAGGGCCTAATGAAAAACTGTTTTTT,CASSESFPLRTGPNEKLFF